The 28 T cell receptor beta chains given below trace back to one sample, sequenced in a study of T cell repertoires in cytomegalovirus infection (dated 2019 in TCRdb). Sequenced using an Illumina HiSeq 1500. TCRdb passed the public sequencing reads through fastp at Q25 and MiXCR, retaining productive beta sequences. Every CDR3 protein is listed once, alongside the most common genes and DNA of its rows. A total of 290,000 or so distinct CDR3 sequences appear in this sample, about 23% of them only once. Approximately 15% of the sample is held by the ten biggest clonotypes. The sequencing sample was made of PBMCs. The source is a human donor in good health (CMV status not recorded). Some clones in this sample may be carry-over from other donors' samples.

The chain recombines TRBV20-1 with TRBJ1-5; no clear D. Germline loops: CDR1 DFQATT, CDR2 SNEGSKA (reference sequence). The V and J ends lost 1 base and 0 bases respectively, with 4 bases between them. The CDR3 loop spans 13 amino acids. The CDR3 protein is CSARGDSNQPQHF. The CDR3 DNA follows: TGCAGTGCTAGAGGGGATAGCAATCAGCCCCAGCATTTT.

Worth noting for this clonotype: A much more abundant neighbour one base away suggests this may be a read error. Lacking the conserved final phenylalanine or tryptophan, this CDR3 likely reflects a read error. The chain combines TRBV28 with TRBJ2-1; D might be TRBD2 (6 bases). The CDR3 loop spans 15 amino acids. The V and J ends lost 3 bases and 5 bases respectively, with 14 bases between them. The V gene's germline CDR1 is MDHEN and CDR2 SYDVKM. CDR3 bases: TGTGCCAGCAGTTTCCTCGGGGGAGGAAACAATGAGCAGTTCTGC. Protein sequence: CASSFLGGGNNEQFC.

The chain uses TRBV29-1 and TRBJ2-1; 13 bases map to TRBD2. Per germline, CDR1 SQVTM and CDR2 ANQGSEA. The CDR3 is 15 residues long. Trimming removed 4 bases from V and 7 bases from J; junction bases left unmatched: 7. Here the CDR3 reads CSVVDGLAGVNEQFF. The CDR3 DNA sequence: TGCAGCGTTGTCGATGGACTAGCGGGAGTTAATGAGCAGTTCTTC.

V and J are TRBV24-1 and TRBJ2-1, with 11 bases identical to TRBD2. V lost 3 bases, J lost 3 bases, and 12 bases stayed unmatched. This CDR3 contains 19 residues. The germline CDR1 and CDR2 sequences are KGHDR and SFDVKD. The CDR3 bases are TGTGCCACCAGTGATACCCCCGGCCTTACTAGCGGGAGCTACAATGAGCAGTTCTTC. Its translation is CATSDTPGLTSGSYNEQFF.

This chain connects TRBV7-3 to TRBJ1-1, with TRBD1 as a possible D gene (5 bases). CDR3 size: 13 residues. Per germline, CDR1 SGHTA and CDR2 FQGTGA. Trimming pared 5 bases from V and 5 bases from J, leaving 12 bases between. The CDR3 DNA follows: TGTGCCAGCAGCGGGGCAGGGCGGACTGAAGCTTTCTTT. It specifies CASSGAGRTEAFF.

This clonotype was counted a few times. V is TRBV29-1 and J is TRBJ2-5, with a possible D match to TRBD2 (6 bases). This CDR3 has 12 amino acids. V dropped 7 bases and J dropped 3 bases, with 12 bases sitting between them. In germline, CDR1 is SQVTM, CDR2 ANQGSEA. CDR3 loop: CSANSGEETQYF. CDR3 coding DNA: TGCAGCGCCAACTCGGGGGAAGAGACCCAGTACTTC.

V gene TRBV25-1 combines with J gene TRBJ1-5; D gene uncertain. CDR1 and CDR2 from the germline V gene are MGHDK and SYGVNS. This CDR3 comprises 15 residues. V dropped 4 bases and J dropped 3 bases, with 13 bases sitting between them. CDR3 sequence: CASSAGELDNQPQHF. CDR3 nucleotides: TGTGCCAGCAGTGCGGGCGAGTTGGACAATCAGCCCCAGCATTTT.

V and J are TRBV7-9 and TRBJ1-5, with D unclear. The germline gives CDR1 SEHNR, CDR2 FQNEAQ (reference sequence). The V gene lost 4 bases and the J gene lost 3 bases, with 10 bases spanning the gap. The CDR3 length is 14 residues. The CDR3 DNA reads as TGTGCCAGCAGCTCTGGGCCACTCAATCAGCCCCAGCATTTT. Translated: CASSSGPLNQPQHF.

This clonotype was seen a few times. This chain uses TRBV19 with TRBJ2-2, with D possibly TRBD1 on 6 matching bases. With 3 bases removed from V and 1 base from J, the gap between germline ends came to 12 bases. CDR3 size: 16 residues. Germline CDR1 LNHDA, CDR2 SQIVND (reference sequence). DNA of the CDR3: TGTGCCAGTAGTATTATACAGGGTCTGAACACCGGGGAGCTGTTTTTT. This translates into CASSIIQGLNTGELFF.

This clonotype was seen at least ten times. The rearrangement uses TRBV7-9 and TRBJ1-1; D call uncertain. Looked up from germline, CDR1 is SEHNR and CDR2 is FQNEAQ (reference sequence). CDR3 length: 13 residues. Trimming took 5 bases from V and 4 from J, leaving 11 bases between them. CDR3 bases: TGTGCCAGCAGCCTGACCCTTAGCACTGAAGCTTTCTTT. This codes for CASSLTLSTEAFF.

This rearrangement joins TRBV6-2 or TRBV6-3 to TRBJ1-5; D gene uncertain. This CDR3 has 16 amino acids. Trimming took off 2 bases at V and 1 base at J, with 12 bases between the two ends. Germline V CDR1 and CDR2: MNHEY, SVGEGT. The CDR3 protein is CASSYLRRLSNQPQHF. CDR3 nucleotides: TGTGCCAGCAGTTACCTCCGAAGGCTAAGCAATCAGCCCCAGCATTTT.

This clonotype turned up a few times. The J gene is TRBJ2-1, the V gene TRBV27, with 8 bases fitting TRBD2. Germline loops: CDR1 MNHEY, CDR2 SMNVEV (reference sequence). The trim removed 2 bases at V and 10 bases at J, leaving 10 bases unmatched. This CDR3 has 15 residues. The CDR3 DNA sequence: TGTGCCAGCAGTTTACTAGCGGGCACCCTGAAAGAGCAGTTCTTC. This translates into CASSLLAGTLKEQFF.

At least ten counts were recorded for this clonotype. The gene calls are TRBV7-6 and TRBJ1-1; D perhaps matches TRBD1 (5 bases). This CDR3 spans 19 amino acids. Trimming removed 1 base at V and 4 bases at J, with 25 bases between. The germline V gene has CDR1 SGHVS and CDR2 FNYEAQ. CDR3 in DNA: TGTGCCAGCAGCTTAGTCCCCACGATGCCCACAGGACCCTCCACTGAAGCTTTCTTT. Translated, it gives CASSLVPTMPTGPSTEAFF.

Comment on this clonotype: A read error may be the cause here, since a much bigger clone is one base away. The chain links TRBV28 to TRBJ1-1; maybe TRBD1 (6 bases). Looked up from germline, CDR1 is MDHEN and CDR2 is SYDVKM. The CDR3 loop spans 12 amino acids. Deletions cut 8 bases from V and 7 bases from J, with 14 bases between. Here the CDR3 reads CASRGQTHEAFF. The CDR3 nucleotides are TGTGCCAGCCGTGGACAGACACATGAAGCTTTCTTT.

A few counts support this clonotype. V and J are TRBV7-2 and TRBJ2-7, with 9 bases that match TRBD1. The germline gives CDR1 SGHTA, CDR2 FQGNSA. J lost 6 bases, V lost 2 bases, and 8 bases had no gene match. CDR3 length equals 15 residues. The CDR3 reads CASSLKRQGGLEQYF. The CDR3 DNA follows: TGTGCCAGCAGCTTAAAGAGACAGGGGGGCCTCGAGCAGTACTTC.

This clonotype turned up a few times. The chain uses TRBV6-2 or TRBV6-3 and TRBJ2-1; 11 nucleotides line up with TRBD2. The germline V gene has CDR1 MNHEY and CDR2 SVGEGT. The J segment lost 6 bases and the V segment lost 6 bases, leaving 7 bases of the junction unmatched. The CDR3 is made up of 15 amino acids. CDR3 in amino acids: CASRETSGTPNEQFF. In DNA form, the CDR3 reads TGTGCCAGCAGGGAGACTAGCGGGACCCCCAATGAGCAGTTCTTC.

The V and J genes are TRBV7-2 and TRBJ2-3, with D maybe TRBD2 (6 bases). CDR3 size: 16 residues. CDR1 is SGHTA, CDR2 FQGNSA, per germline. V was trimmed by 5 bases and J by 1 base, leaving 16 bases between them. In nucleotides, the CDR3 is TGTGCCAGCAGCCCCAGTGGGCGGGGTGGCACAGATACGCAGTATTTT. Its translation: CASSPSGRGGTDTQYF.

The chain has TRBV5-1 and TRBJ2-7; tentative D call: TRBD1 (5 bases). CDR1 is SGHRS and CDR2 is YFSETQ in the germline V gene. V was clipped by 0 bases and J by 2 bases, with 9 bases between them. The CDR3 has 14 amino acids. This CDR3 is CASSLGQNTYEQYF. The CDR3 DNA reads TGCGCCAGCAGCTTGGGACAGAATACCTACGAGCAGTACTTC.

This clonotype has only a few counts. The chain uses TRBV6-2 or TRBV6-3 and TRBJ1-2, with a weak D call TRBD1 (5 bases). The germline V gene encodes CDR1 MNHEY and CDR2 SVGEGT. This CDR3 has 14 residues. V was trimmed by 7 bases and J by 2 bases, leaving 14 bases between them. The CDR3 here is CASNPGGINYGYTF. CDR3 DNA sequence: TGTGCCAGCAACCCCGGGGGGATCAACTATGGCTACACCTTC.

This clonotype was seen at least ten times. The chain uses TRBV4-3 and TRBJ2-2; 8 nucleotides agree with TRBD1. The CDR3 runs 15 residues. Looked up from germline, CDR1 is LGHNA and CDR2 is YSLEER. V lost 4 bases to trimming and J lost 3 bases; unmatched junction nucleotides: 4. CDR3 coding DNA: TGCGCCAGCAGCCTGGCGACAGGGGACACCGGGGAGCTGTTTTTT. It translates to CASSLATGDTGELFF.

This clonotype was picked up a small number of times. The rearrangement joins TRBV6-1 to TRBJ1-5; D is undetermined. Germline V gene data show CDR1 as MNHNS and CDR2 as SASEGT. CDR3 size: 13 residues. V was shortened by 7 bases and J by 0 bases, with 7 bases between the two germline ends. The DNA for the CDR3 is TGTGCCAGCATGATGGATAGCAATCAGCCCCAGCATTTT. Its translation: CASMMDSNQPQHF.

The rearrangement links TRBV12-3 or TRBV12-4 to TRBJ1-1; no reliable D call. Deletions cut 2 bases from V and 1 base from J, with 8 bases between. This CDR3 comprises 14 residues. CDR3 coding DNA: TGTGCCAGCAGTTTAAGGCAGCAGAACACTGAAGCTTTCTTT. Translating gives CASSLRQQNTEAFF.

The CDR3 is CASSSQGAPGYEQYF. CDR3 nucleotides: TGTGCCAGCAGCTCCCAGGGGGCTCCAGGGTACGAGCAGTACTTC. This chain uses TRBV28 with TRBJ2-7, with 8 bases matching TRBD1. This CDR3 has 15 residues. Germline lookup yields CDR1 MDHEN and CDR2 SYDVKM. V dropped 6 bases and J dropped 4; count of bases not matched to a gene: 11.

The rearrangement joins TRBV28 to TRBJ1-6; D not resolved. Germline-derived CDR1 and CDR2 are MDHEN and SYDVKM. Trimming took 9 bases from V and 4 from J, leaving 7 bases between them. The CDR3 totals 12 residues. The CDR3 nucleotides read TGTGCCAGTCAGGAATATAATTCACCCCTCCACTTT. Translating gives CASQEYNSPLHF.

This rearrangement joins TRBV7-8 to TRBJ2-5; tentative D call: TRBD1 (6 bases). Germline assignment: CDR1 SGHVS and CDR2 FQNEAQ. The CDR3 covers 14 residues. The V gene lost 5 bases and the J gene lost 5 bases, with 15 bases spanning the gap. The CDR3 loop reads CASSPGQSRETQYF. CDR3 DNA sequence: TGTGCCAGCAGCCCCGGACAGTCGAGGGAGACCCAGTACTTC.

The chain couples TRBV7-6 to TRBJ2-7; tentatively, D is TRBD2 (5 bases). The CDR3 length is 11 residues. Germline CDR1 reads SGHVS; CDR2 reads FNYEAQ. CDR3 DNA sequence: TGTGCGGCGGGCAGCACCTACGAGCAGTACGTC. Its translation is CAAGSTYEQYV.

The rearrangement uses TRBV18 and TRBJ1-5, with TRBD1 matching over 9 bases. J gave up 3 bases and V 2 bases, and 5 bases lay outside the gene matches. CDR3 length: 16 amino acids. Germline V gene sequence: CDR1 KGHSH, CDR2 LQKENI. The CDR3 loop is CASSPVGTGLNQPQHF. The CDR3, as DNA: TGTGCCAGCTCACCAGTAGGGACAGGGCTCAATCAGCCCCAGCATTTT.

The chain carries TRBV20-1 and TRBJ2-5, with 11 bases aligning to TRBD2. Germline CDR1 and CDR2: DFQATT and SNEGSKA (reference sequence). The CDR3 sequence is 13 residues long. The V and J ends lost 7 bases and 4 bases, in that order; junction bases with no gene match: 5. DNA for the CDR3: TGCAGTGATAGCGGGAGGGCCGGAGAGACCCAGTACTTC. Translation gives CSDSGRAGETQYF.